These 6 T cell receptor beta chains originate from one sample sequenced in a study of shared clonotypes between healthy human individuals. Assay: immunoSEQ multiplex PCR; the TCRdb copy retains only in-frame clones and omits some. The data contain approximately 2,200,000 clones, approximately 94% of them seen just once; the ten biggest clones take up about 1.5%. As defined, naive CD8 cells were CD45RO-negative and positively selected for CCR7, with terminally differentiated effector memory CD45RA+ cells excluded. What was sequenced was naive CD8+ T cells from PBMCs. These receptors were collected from a man younger than 30 in good health. Some clones in this sample may be carry-over from other donors' samples.

This rearrangement joins TRBV6-6 to TRBJ2-7; possibly TRBD2 for D (6 bases). Between the trimmed V and J ends, which lost 2 bases and 3 bases, there was a span of 8 bases. Germline loops: CDR1 MNHNY, CDR2 SVGAGI (reference sequence). The CDR3 extends over 13 amino acids. The CDR3 loop is CASSYGRDYEQYF. The CDR3 DNA reads TGTGCCAGCAGTTACGGGCGGGACTACGAGCAGTACTTC.

This clone was seen once. V and J are TRBV19 and TRBJ2-1, with unresolved D. This CDR3 contains 13 residues. CDR1 is LNHDA and CDR2 is SQIVND in the germline V gene (reference sequence). V was trimmed by 8 bases and J by 0 bases, leaving 8 bases between them. The CDR3 sequence is CASSSLSYNEQFF. In DNA form, the CDR3 reads TGTGCCAGTTCGTCCCTCTCCTACAATGAGCAGTTCTTC.

V usage is TRBV25-1 and J usage is TRBJ2-2; D gene unclear. CDR1 is MGHDK, CDR2 SYGVNS, per germline. The CDR3 has 12 amino acids. V gave up 1 base and J gave up 8 bases, with 5 bases separating them. CDR3 residues: CASSEFQGELFF. The CDR3 DNA is TGTGCCAGCAGTGAATTTCAAGGGGAGCTGTTTTTT.

V is TRBV27 and J is TRBJ1-5; D not resolved. Looked up from germline, CDR1 is MNHEY and CDR2 is SMNVEV (reference sequence). This CDR3 spans 17 amino acids. V shed 3 bases and J shed 0 bases, with 15 bases lying between them. The CDR3 region has the DNA TGTGCCAGCAGTTTCGCTTTTGGTGAAGTTAGCAATCAGCCCCAGCATTTT. Its translation: CASSFAFGEVSNQPQHF.

This clone appeared a single time. The V call is TRBV11-1, the J call TRBJ2-3, with 14 nucleotides matching TRBD2. With V trimmed by 6 bases and J by 0 bases, 11 bases remained unmatched. The CDR3 contains 19 residues. The germline gives CDR1 SGHAT, CDR2 FQDESV (reference sequence). As DNA, the CDR3 is TGTGCCAGCAGGGGGGGACTAGCGGGAGTGAAAACCAGCACAGATACGCAGTATTTT. This codes for CASRGGLAGVKTSTDTQYF.

The chain joins TRBV5-4 to TRBJ2-7; D might be TRBD2 (7 bases). Germline CDR1 SGHNT, CDR2 YYREEE (reference sequence). Deletions cut 3 bases from V and 6 bases from J, with 19 bases between. The CDR3 extends over 15 amino acids. The CDR3 DNA follows: TGTGCCAGCAGCTCGGAGGGGGGAGGGCCGGGCGAGCAGTACTTC. Its protein product is CASSSEGGGPGEQYF.